These 13 T cell receptor beta chains share one sample of origin, sequenced in a study of graft-versus-host responses after intestinal transplantation. Their antigens remain unidentified. Libraries were prepared by immunoSEQ multiplex PCR; TCRdb keeps only in-frame clonotypes and omits some of them. The sample contains 30,000 to 50,000 clones, about 96% of which appear only once. Specimen: unstimulated CD8+ T cells sorted from spleen or lymph node cells, collected before transplant. The receptors come from a human donor who was the organ donor for an intestinal transplant.

This chain uses TRBV7-9 with TRBJ2-7; D perhaps matches TRBD1 (6 bases). The CDR3 loop spans 13 amino acids. Germline V gene lookup returns CDR1 SEHNR and CDR2 FQNEAQ (reference sequence). V was cut by 3 bases and J by 2 bases, with 8 bases left in between. The DNA of the CDR3 is TGTGCCAGCAGCTTGGACAGTACCTACGAGCAGTACTTC. As protein: CASSLDSTYEQYF.

The chain is built from TRBV7-9 and TRBJ2-7; D is perhaps TRBD1 or TRBD2 (5 bases each). The V gene's germline CDR1 is SEHNR and CDR2 FQNEAQ (reference sequence). This CDR3 comprises 17 residues. Between the trimmed V and J ends, which lost 4 bases and 0 bases, there was a span of 19 bases. CDR3 region: CASSSPITGQSSYEQYF. In nucleotides, the CDR3 is TGTGCCAGCAGCTCCCCTATTACGGGGCAGAGCTCCTACGAGCAGTACTTC.

The V and J genes are TRBV21-1 and TRBJ2-3. TRBV21-1 is noted as a pseudogene. The CDR3 is made up of 15 amino acids. CDR3 in amino acids: CATGTPDSSTDTQYF. The CDR3 DNA reads as TGTGCCACCGGGACGCCGGACTCTAGCACAGATACGCAGTATTTT.

The chain couples TRBV30 to TRBJ2-5; the D call may be TRBD1 or TRBD2 (7 bases each). Germline values: CDR1 GTSNPN, CDR2 SVGIG (reference sequence). The CDR3 totals 17 residues. V was trimmed by 6 bases and J by 5 bases, leaving 28 bases between them. CDR3 in DNA: TGTGCCTGCACACCGCTAAGTTCCAGGGGGGGCGAGGAGACCCAGTACTTC. Translated, it gives CACTPLSSRGGEETQYF.

The chain combines TRBV6-5 with TRBJ1-2, with D tentatively TRBD1 (5 bases). Germline CDR1 reads MNHEY; CDR2 reads SVGAGI. The CDR3 runs to 15 residues. Trimming took 2 bases from V and 3 from J, leaving 13 bases between them. In DNA, the CDR3 is TGTGCCAGCAGTTACGAGGGGAAGGGTCACTATGGCTACACCTTC. Protein sequence: CASSYEGKGHYGYTF.

This clone showed up just a few times. This chain joins TRBV5-1 and TRBJ1-1; 11 bases are a match to TRBD1. V dropped 6 bases and J dropped 0; count of bases not matched to a gene: 13. CDR1 is SGHRS and CDR2 is YFSETQ in the germline V gene. The CDR3 contains 18 residues. The chain's CDR3 is CASTRTGQGVGLNTEAFF. The CDR3 DNA reads as TGCGCCAGCACAAGAACGGGACAGGGGGTAGGATTGAACACTGAAGCTTTCTTT. Complete variable domain (other parts from reference TRBV5-1 and TRBJ1-1): KAGVTQTPRYLIKTRGQQVTLSCSPISGHRSVSWYQQTPGQGLQFLFEYFSETQRNKGNFPGRFSGRQFSNSRSEMNVSTLELGDSALYLCASTRTGQGVGLNTEAFFGQGTRLTVV.

The rearrangement joins TRBV9 to TRBJ2-1, with D hard to call. The V end lost 1 base, the J end lost 0 bases, and 8 bases lay between the germline ends. Germline V gene data show CDR1 as SGDLS and CDR2 as YYNGEE. The CDR3 sequence is 15 residues long. The CDR3 DNA follows: TGTGCCAGCAGCGTACGAGGTTTCTCCTACAATGAGCAGTTCTTC. The encoded protein is CASSVRGFSYNEQFF.

The chain couples TRBV5-5 to TRBJ2-7, with TRBD2 matching over 9 bases. The ends lost 1 base at V and 2 bases at J; junction bases unmatched: 4. This CDR3 contains 15 residues. Germline V CDR1 and CDR2: SGHKS, YYEKEE (reference sequence). CDR3 region: CASSLFGGGAYEQYF. DNA of the CDR3: TGTGCCAGCAGCTTGTTTGGCGGGGGGGCCTACGAGCAGTACTTC.

The rearrangement joins TRBV27 to TRBJ1-3; 9 bases match TRBD1. The CDR3 has 19 amino acids. Germline V CDR1 and CDR2: MNHEY, SMNVEV (reference sequence). V dropped 2 bases and J dropped 2; count of bases not matched to a gene: 13. CDR3 in DNA: TGTGCCAGCAGTTTAACGGGACAGGGTGCCCTTTCACCTGGAAACACCATATATTTT. It specifies CASSLTGQGALSPGNTIYF.

This clone appeared once. The V gene is TRBV7-2, the J gene TRBJ2-2; D not resolved. Looked up from germline, CDR1 is SGHTA and CDR2 is FQGNSA. The CDR3 totals 19 residues. The V and J ends lost 2 bases and 3 bases respectively, with 22 bases between them. CDR3 amino acids: CASSLLYGVGPNYTGELFF. The CDR3, as DNA: TGTGCCAGCAGCTTACTTTATGGGGTCGGGCCTAACTACACCGGGGAGCTGTTTTTT.

The V call is TRBV6-1, the J call TRBJ2-5; 11 bases match TRBD2. TRBJ2-7 matches the DNA end more closely, so the J call is doubtful. This CDR3 has 15 residues. Germline CDR1 is MNHNS and CDR2 is SASEGT. This chain's CDR3 is CASRSSGGSTYEQYF. The CDR3 coding sequence is TGTGCCAGCAGATCTAGCGGGGGGAGTACCTACGAGCAGTACTTC.

This chain connects TRBV11-2 to TRBJ1-3; no clear D gene. CDR3 length equals 13 residues. Looked up from germline, CDR1 is SGHAT and CDR2 is FQNNGV. With 0 bases removed from V and 4 bases from J, the gap between germline ends came to 4 bases. In DNA form, the CDR3 reads TGTGCCAGCAGCTTAGACACGGGAAACACCATATATTTT. Translated, it gives CASSLDTGNTIYF.

This sequence joins TRBV10-1 and TRBJ2-3; 9 positions match TRBD2. CDR3 length equals 17 residues. Losses at the gene ends were 6 bases for V and 3 bases for J; bases not matched to a gene: 13. Germline lookup yields CDR1 WNHNN and CDR2 SYGVQD (reference sequence). The CDR3 nucleotides are TGCGCCAGCAGCGTGATCATCAAGCGGGGGGCAACAGATACGCAGTATTTT. As protein: CASSVIIKRGATDTQYF.